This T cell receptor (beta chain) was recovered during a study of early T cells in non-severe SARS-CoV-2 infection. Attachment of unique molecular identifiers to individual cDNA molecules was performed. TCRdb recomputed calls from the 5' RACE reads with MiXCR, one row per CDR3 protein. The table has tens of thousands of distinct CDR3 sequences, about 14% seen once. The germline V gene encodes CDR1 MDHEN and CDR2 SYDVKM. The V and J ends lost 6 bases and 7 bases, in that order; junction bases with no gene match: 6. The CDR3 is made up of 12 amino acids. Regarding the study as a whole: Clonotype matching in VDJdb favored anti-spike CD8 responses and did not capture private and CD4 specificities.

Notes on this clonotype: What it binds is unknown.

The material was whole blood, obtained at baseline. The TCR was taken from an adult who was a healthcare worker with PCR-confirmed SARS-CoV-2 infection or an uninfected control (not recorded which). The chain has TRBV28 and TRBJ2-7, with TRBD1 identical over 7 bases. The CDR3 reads CASSLGQREQYF. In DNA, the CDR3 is TGTGCCAGCAGCCTGGGACAGAGGGAGCAGTACTTC.